This is a list of T cell receptor beta chains from one sample in a study of blood T cell repertoires in COVID-19. The assay was immunoSEQ multiplex PCR, and TCRdb's table has in-frame clones only and misses some. The profile covers about 160,000 clones, with about 88% appearing a single time and roughly 5% taken by the ten largest. The source material was peripheral blood. These receptors were collected from a woman aged 45-65 years with COVID-19, enrolled during active disease. The CDR3 runs from the conserved cysteine through the conserved F or W. The D gene is left open where the match is weak. Clone size, where shown, is once, few, many, or a class for clones that have expanded.

TRBJ2-7,once,TRBV6-2/TRBV6-3,.,TGTGCCAGCAGTTACCTAGCCGAGCAGTACTTC,CASSYLAEQYF
TRBJ1-4,.,TRBV6-5,TRBD1,TGTGCCAGCAGTCCCGGGACAGGGTGGGATGAAAAACTGTTTTTT,CASSPGTGWDEKLFF
TRBJ2-5,.,TRBV11-3,.,TGTGCCAGCAGCTTAGTGTCGACTGGCAGTTGGCAAGAGACCCAGTACTTC,CASSLVSTGSWQETQYF
TRBJ1-1,.,TRBV6-5,.,TGTGCCAGCAGAAGGGGACAAAACACTGAAGCTTTCTTT,CASRRGQNTEAFF
TRBJ2-7,.,TRBV6-5,.,TGTGCCAGCAGTTACGGTCTTGCGTCTTCGAACGAGCAGTACTTC,CASSYGLASSNEQYF
TRBJ2-1,.,TRBV7-2,.,TGTGCCAGCAGCTCCGCACAGGGATATGAGCAGTTCTTC,CASSSAQGYEQFF
TRBJ1-2,.,TRBV9,.,TGTGCCAGCAGCGTTACAGGGATCCCTCCTCTAGGAGGCTACACCTTC,CASSVTGIPPLGGYTF
TRBJ2-1,.,TRBV7-8,TRBD2,TGTGCCAGCAGCTTAGCGCTTTGGCGGGGGGGCCGAGTTGAGCAGTTCTTC,CASSLALWRGGRVEQFF
TRBJ1-2,.,TRBV30,TRBD1,TGTGCCTGGAGCCCAGGGGGCGCGAGCTATGGCTACACCTTC,CAWSPGGASYGYTF
TRBJ2-2,.,TRBV11-3,.,TGTGCCAGCAGCCCAGCCGGGGAGCTGTTTTTT,CASSPAGELFF
TRBJ1-5,.,TRBV19,TRBD1,TGTGCCAGTAGTCCCGGGGACAGGGTGGGGCAGCCCCAGCATTTT,CASSPGDRVGQPQHF
TRBJ1-2,.,TRBV29-1,.,TGCAGCGCCCGTCCCGGGACGGGGAGCGGGGGCTACACCTTC,CSARPGTGSGGYTF
TRBJ1-2,once,TRBV18,.,TGTGCCAGCTCACCACCGGAAAGGAGCTATGGCTACACCTTC,CASSPPERSYGYTF
TRBJ1-2,.,TRBV12-3/TRBV12-4,.,TGTGCCAGCAGTGAGGTACCAGAGAGCTACACCTTC,CASSEVPESYTF
TRBJ1-1,.,TRBV7-9,.,TGTGCCAGCAGCTTAGAGTTGTCCGGACAGAGTGAAGCTTTCTTT,CASSLELSGQSEAFF
TRBJ1-1,.,TRBV5-4,TRBD1,TGTGCCAGCAGCTTGCAGGGGGCGACCACTGAAGCTTTCTTT,CASSLQGATTEAFF
TRBJ1-1,few,TRBV7-9,TRBD1,TGTGCCAGCAGCTTAGGGACAAGGACAGGGGACACTGAAGCTTTCTTT,CASSLGTRTGDTEAFF
TRBJ1-2,.,TRBV12-5,.,TGTGCTAGTGGTTTAAGGACAGCCCCCTATGGCTACACCTTC,CASGLRTAPYGYTF
TRBJ2-7,once,TRBV7-2,TRBD2,TGTGCCAGCAGCCGTTTAGCGGGAGCTGGCTTCTACGAGCAGTACTTC,CASSRLAGAGFYEQYF
TRBJ2-5,.,TRBV5-4,TRBD1,TGTGCCAGCAGGCCCGGGACAGTACAAGAGACCCAGTACTTC,CASRPGTVQETQYF
TRBJ2-7,.,TRBV2,TRBD2,TGTGCCAGCAGGTTCACTAGACTAGCGGAGACCTACGAGCAGTACTTC,CASRFTRLAETYEQYF
TRBJ2-6,.,TRBV5-6,.,TGTGCCAGCAGCTTGACTAGTTTCTCTGGGGCCAACGTCCTGACTTTC,CASSLTSFSGANVLTF
TRBJ1-4,.,TRBV30,.,TGTGCCTGGAGTCCGGCGAGGTCCCAAATAACTGAAAAACTGTTTTTT,CAWSPARSQITEKLFF
TRBJ1-5,once,TRBV18,.,TGTGCCAGCTCACCCGCGAGGGATCAGCCCCAGCATTTT,CASSPARDQPQHF
TRBJ1-1,.,TRBV7-9,TRBD1,TGTGCCAGCAGGGGGACAGGGGGCTACGGCACTGAAGCTTTCTTT,CASRGTGGYGTEAFF
TRBJ2-7,.,TRBV6-5,.,TGTGCCAGCAGTCGGACAGAGGTAAACCGTCCTCAGTACTTC,CASSRTEVNRPQYF
TRBJ1-4,once,TRBV2,.,TGTGCCAGCAGTGAATGGACATCTAATGAAAAACTGTTTTTT,CASSEWTSNEKLFF
TRBJ1-1,once,TRBV5-4,TRBD1,TGTGCCAGCAGCTTGGACGGACATTCGAAGAGGGGGCAAGCTTTCTTT,CASSLDGHSKRGQAFF
TRBJ1-3,few,TRBV6-5,.,TGTGCCAGCAGTTACGGCAGCTCTGGAAACACCATATATTTT,CASSYGSSGNTIYF
TRBJ2-1,.,TRBV15,TRBD1,TGTGCCACCAGCAGATCCCCTGACACGACAGGGGGCTCCAATGAGCAGTTCTTC,CATSRSPDTTGGSNEQFF
TRBJ2-7,.,TRBV6-5,.,TGTGCCAGCAGTTACCCCGGGGCCTACGAGCAGTACTTC,CASSYPGAYEQYF
TRBJ1-2,.,TRBV12-3/TRBV12-4,.,TGTGCCAGCAGCCCTAAATCCTATGGCTACACCTTC,CASSPKSYGYTF
TRBJ2-1,.,TRBV11-3,TRBD2,TGTGCCAGCAGCTCAAGCGGGGGTGTCGGTGAGCAGTTCTTC,CASSSSGGVGEQFF
TRBJ2-7,.,TRBV6-5,.,TGTGCCAGCAGTTCCCCGGTCGAGCAGTACTTC,CASSSPVEQYF
TRBJ1-5,.,TRBV7-6,.,TGTGCCAGCAGCAAAAGCGGGGGGAGCAATCAGCCCCAGCATTTT,CASSKSGGSNQPQHF
TRBJ2-7,.,TRBV3-1/TRBV3-2,TRBD1,TGTGCCAGCAGCCAAGAGGGACAGATAACCTACGAGCAGTACTTC,CASSQEGQITYEQYF
TRBJ2-7,.,TRBV5-8,TRBD1,TGTGCCAGGAAAGAGACAGGGGACGAGCAGTACTTC,CARKETGDEQYF
TRBJ1-2,.,TRBV12-1,.,.,CASSFGLGAHGYTF
TRBJ2-3,.,TRBV4-3,TRBD1,TGCGCCAGCAGCCAAGGGACAGGGAGCACAGATACGCAGTATTTT,CASSQGTGSTDTQYF
TRBJ2-3,.,TRBV3-1/TRBV3-2,TRBD2,TGTGCCAGCAGCCAGGGACTAGCGGGGGGCCCAGGGCAGTATTTT,CASSQGLAGGPGQYF